These 4 T cell receptor beta chains came from one sample sequenced in a study of blood T cell repertoires in COVID-19. Method: immunoSEQ multiplex PCR; TCRdb's copy keeps in-frame clones and lacks some. This sample carries just over 150,000 clones, less than 85% of them seen once, and the ten largest clones take around 7%. The sample consisted of peripheral blood. These receptors were collected from a woman in her thirties or forties with COVID-19, enrolled during active disease.

The V and J genes are TRBV2 and TRBJ1-2; perhaps TRBD1 as D (6 bases). This CDR3 has 14 amino acids. The V and J ends lost 7 bases and 4 bases respectively, with 16 bases between them. Germline loops: CDR1 SNHLY, CDR2 FYNNEI. The CDR3 sequence: CASNTDRGPYGYTF. The DNA of the CDR3 is TGTGCCAGCAATACGGACAGAGGGCCCTATGGCTACACCTTC.

The chain employs TRBV9 and TRBJ2-1, with D perhaps TRBD2 (5 bases). The CDR3 is 14 residues long. The V and J ends lost 0 bases and 8 bases respectively, with 12 bases between them. The germline V gene has CDR1 SGDLS and CDR2 YYNGEE. CDR3 sequence: CASSVELDSDEQFF. DNA of the CDR3: TGTGCCAGCAGCGTAGAGCTCGATAGCGATGAGCAGTTCTTC.

This chain uses TRBV4-1 with TRBJ1-1; D is possibly TRBD1 (6 bases). With 1 base removed from V and 7 bases from J, the gap between germline ends came to 16 bases. The CDR3 covers 15 residues. Germline values: CDR1 MGHRA, CDR2 YSYEKL. In DNA, the CDR3 is TGCGCCAGCAGCCAAGTCGGCGACAGGCCTATTGAAGCTTTCTTT. Its translation is CASSQVGDRPIEAFF.

The chain carries TRBV6-5 and TRBJ1-4, with 8 bases identical to TRBD1. This CDR3 comprises 15 residues. Per the germline V gene, CDR1 is MNHEY and CDR2 is SVGAGI. V lost 5 bases to trimming and J lost 7 bases; unmatched junction nucleotides: 9. The CDR3 DNA sequence: TGTGCCAGCAGTCCAGACAGGGGTCCGGGTGAAAAACTGTTTTTT. Translation: CASSPDRGPGEKLFF.